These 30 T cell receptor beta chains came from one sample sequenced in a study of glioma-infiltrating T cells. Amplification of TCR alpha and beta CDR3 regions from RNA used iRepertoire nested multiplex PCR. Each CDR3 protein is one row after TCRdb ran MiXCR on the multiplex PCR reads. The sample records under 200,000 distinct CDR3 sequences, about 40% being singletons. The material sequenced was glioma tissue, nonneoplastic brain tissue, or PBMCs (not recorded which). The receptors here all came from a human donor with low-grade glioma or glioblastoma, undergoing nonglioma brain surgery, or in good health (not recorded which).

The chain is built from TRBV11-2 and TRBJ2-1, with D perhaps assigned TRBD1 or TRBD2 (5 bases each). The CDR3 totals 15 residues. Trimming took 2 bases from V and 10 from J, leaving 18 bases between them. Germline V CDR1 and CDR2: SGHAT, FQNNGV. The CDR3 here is CASSLSPGTVHEQFF. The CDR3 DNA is TGTGCCAGCAGCTTATCCCCCGGGACGGTACACGAGCAGTTCTTC.

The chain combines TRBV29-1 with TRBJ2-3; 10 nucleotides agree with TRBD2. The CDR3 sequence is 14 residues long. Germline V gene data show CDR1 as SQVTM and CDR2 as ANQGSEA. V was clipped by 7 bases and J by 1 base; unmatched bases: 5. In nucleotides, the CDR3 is TGCAGCGGTTCACTAGCGGGGCGCACAGATACGCAGTATTTT. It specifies CSGSLAGRTDTQYF.

CDR3 sequence reads: CASSLALGTGAEQYF. For the CDR3, the DNA is TGTGCCAGCAGTTTAGCGCTTGGGACAGGGGCCGAGCAGTACTTC. V gene TRBV12-3 or TRBV12-4 combines with J gene TRBJ2-7; TRBD1 agrees at 10 bases. The CDR3 runs to 15 residues. The J segment lost 6 bases and the V segment lost 0 bases, leaving 5 bases of the junction unmatched.

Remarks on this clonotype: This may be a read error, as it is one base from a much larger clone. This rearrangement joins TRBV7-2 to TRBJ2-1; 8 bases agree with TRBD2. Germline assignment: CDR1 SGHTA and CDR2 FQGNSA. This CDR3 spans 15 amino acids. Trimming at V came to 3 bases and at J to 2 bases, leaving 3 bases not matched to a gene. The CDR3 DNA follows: TGTGCCAGCAGCTTCGGGACTAGAACCTACAATGAGCAGTTCTTC. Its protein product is CASSFGTRTYNEQFF.

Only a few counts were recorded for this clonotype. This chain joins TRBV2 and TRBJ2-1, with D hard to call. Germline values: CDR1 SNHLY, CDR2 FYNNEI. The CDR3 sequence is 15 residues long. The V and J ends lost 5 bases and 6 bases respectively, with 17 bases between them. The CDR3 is CASSLDLPRLNEQFF. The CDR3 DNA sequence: TGTGCCAGCAGTCTGGACCTCCCAAGACTCAATGAGCAGTTCTTC.

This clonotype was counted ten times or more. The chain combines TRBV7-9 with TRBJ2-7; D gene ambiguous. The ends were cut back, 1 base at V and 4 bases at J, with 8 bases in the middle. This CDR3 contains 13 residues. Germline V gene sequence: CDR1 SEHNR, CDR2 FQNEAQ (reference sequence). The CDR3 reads CASSLDSVYEQYF. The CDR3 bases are TGTGCCAGCAGCTTAGATTCCGTATACGAGCAGTACTTC.

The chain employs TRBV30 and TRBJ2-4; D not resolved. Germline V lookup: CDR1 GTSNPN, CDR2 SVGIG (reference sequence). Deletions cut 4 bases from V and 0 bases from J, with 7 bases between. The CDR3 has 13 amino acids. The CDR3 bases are TGTGCCTGGATGGATCTAGCCAAAAACATTCAGTACTTC. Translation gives CAWMDLAKNIQYF. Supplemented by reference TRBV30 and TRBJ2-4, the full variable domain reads SQTIHQWPATLVQPVGSPLSLECTVEGTSNPNLYWYRQAAGRGLQLLFYSVGIGQISSEVPQNLSASRPQDRQFILSSKKLLLSDSGFYLCAWMDLAKNIQYFGAGTRLSVL.

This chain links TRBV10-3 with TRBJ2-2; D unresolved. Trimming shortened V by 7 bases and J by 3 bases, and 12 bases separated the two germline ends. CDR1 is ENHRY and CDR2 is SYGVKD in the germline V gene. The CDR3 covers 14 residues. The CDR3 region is CAITGDLDTGELFF. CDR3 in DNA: TGTGCCATCACTGGCGATTTGGACACCGGGGAGCTGTTTTTT.

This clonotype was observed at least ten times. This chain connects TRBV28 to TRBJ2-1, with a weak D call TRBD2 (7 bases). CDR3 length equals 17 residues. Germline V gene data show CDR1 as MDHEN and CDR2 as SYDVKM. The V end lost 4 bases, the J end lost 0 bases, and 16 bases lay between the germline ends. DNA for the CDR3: TGTGCCAGCAGTTCCCCCGAGGGGGGGAGCTCCTACAATGAGCAGTTCTTC. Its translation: CASSSPEGGSSYNEQFF.

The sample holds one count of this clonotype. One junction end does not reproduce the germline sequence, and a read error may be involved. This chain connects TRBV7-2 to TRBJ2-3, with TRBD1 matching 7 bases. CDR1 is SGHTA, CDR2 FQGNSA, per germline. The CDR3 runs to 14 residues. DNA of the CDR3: TGTGCAAGCACCGGAGACAGGGCGGCAAATACGCAGTATTTT. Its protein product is CASTGDRAANTQYF.

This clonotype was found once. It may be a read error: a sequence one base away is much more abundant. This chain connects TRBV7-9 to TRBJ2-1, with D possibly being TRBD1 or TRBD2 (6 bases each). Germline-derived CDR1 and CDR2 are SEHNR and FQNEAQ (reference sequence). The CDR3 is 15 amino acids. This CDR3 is CASEGGGTLYNEKFF. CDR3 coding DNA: TGTGCCAGCGAGGGGGGAGGAACCTTGTACAATGAGAAGTTCTTC.

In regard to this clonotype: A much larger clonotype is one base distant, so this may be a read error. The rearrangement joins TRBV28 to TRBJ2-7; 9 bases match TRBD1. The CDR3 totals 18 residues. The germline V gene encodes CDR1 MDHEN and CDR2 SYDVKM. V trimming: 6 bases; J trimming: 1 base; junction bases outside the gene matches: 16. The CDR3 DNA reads TGTGCCAGCAGAACGATCTCAGGATGGGACAGGGTTTCCTACGAGCAGTACTTC. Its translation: CASRTISGWDRVSYEQYF.

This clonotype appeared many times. CDR3 region: CASKPGPTNEKLFF. In DNA, the CDR3 is TGTGCCAGCAAACCGGGACCAACTAATGAAAAACTGTTTTTT. The chain is built from TRBV6-4 and TRBJ1-4; perhaps TRBD1 as D (5 bases). CDR3 length: 14 residues. Germline loops: CDR1 MRHNA, CDR2 SNTAGT. V dropped 7 bases and J dropped 0 bases, with 9 bases sitting between them.

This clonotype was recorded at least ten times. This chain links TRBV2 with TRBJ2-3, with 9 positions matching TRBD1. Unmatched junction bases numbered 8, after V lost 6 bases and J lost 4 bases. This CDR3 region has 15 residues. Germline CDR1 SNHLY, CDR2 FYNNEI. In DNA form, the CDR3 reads TGTGCCAGCAGCGTCCCGGGACAGGGTTCAGATACGCAGTATTTT. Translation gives CASSVPGQGSDTQYF.

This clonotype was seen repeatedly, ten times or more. CDR3 DNA sequence: TGTGCCAGCAGTTCCTCAGCCCGTTGGGACAGGCCCGCTGTTTATAGCAATCAGCCCCAGCATTTT. Encoded protein: CASSSSARWDRPAVYSNQPQHF. The chain couples TRBV27 to TRBJ1-5; 8 bases map to TRBD1. Germline CDR1 and CDR2: MNHEY and SMNVEV (reference sequence). There are 22 residues in the CDR3. Trimming removed 4 bases from V and 0 bases from J; junction bases left unmatched: 23.

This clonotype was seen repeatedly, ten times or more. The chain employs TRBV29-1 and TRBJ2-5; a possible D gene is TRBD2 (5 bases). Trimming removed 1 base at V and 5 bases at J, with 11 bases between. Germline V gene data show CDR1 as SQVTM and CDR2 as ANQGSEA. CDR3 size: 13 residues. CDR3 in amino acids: CSVEAVRGETQYF. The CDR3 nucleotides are TGCAGCGTTGAAGCAGTCAGAGGGGAGACCCAGTACTTC.

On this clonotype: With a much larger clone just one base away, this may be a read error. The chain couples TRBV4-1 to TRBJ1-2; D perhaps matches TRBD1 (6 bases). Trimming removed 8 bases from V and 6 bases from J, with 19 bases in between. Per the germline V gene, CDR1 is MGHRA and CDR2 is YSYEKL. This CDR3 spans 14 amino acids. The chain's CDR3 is CASSLYGTWNGYTF. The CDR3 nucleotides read TGCGCCAGCTCCCTTTATGGGACATGGAATGGCTACACCTTC.

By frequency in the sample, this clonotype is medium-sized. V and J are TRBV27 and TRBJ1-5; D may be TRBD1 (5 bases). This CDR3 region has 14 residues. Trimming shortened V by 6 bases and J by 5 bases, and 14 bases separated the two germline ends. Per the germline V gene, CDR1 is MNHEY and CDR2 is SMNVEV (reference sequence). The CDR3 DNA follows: TGTGCCAGCAGGCAGCTTGGAGGGGATCAGCCCCAGCATTTT. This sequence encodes CASRQLGGDQPQHF.

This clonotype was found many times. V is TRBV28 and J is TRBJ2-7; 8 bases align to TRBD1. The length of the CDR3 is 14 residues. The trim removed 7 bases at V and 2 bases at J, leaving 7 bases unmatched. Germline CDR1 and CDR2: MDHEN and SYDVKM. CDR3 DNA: TGTGCCAGCACTACCGGGACAGGTGCCTACGAGCAGTACTTC. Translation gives CASTTGTGAYEQYF. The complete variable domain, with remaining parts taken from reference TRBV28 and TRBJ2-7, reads DVKVTQSSRYLVKRTGEKVFLECVQDMDHENMFWYRQDPGLGLRLIYFSYDVKMKEKGDIPEGYSVSREKKERFSLILESASTNQTSMYLCASTTGTGAYEQYFGPGTRLTVT.

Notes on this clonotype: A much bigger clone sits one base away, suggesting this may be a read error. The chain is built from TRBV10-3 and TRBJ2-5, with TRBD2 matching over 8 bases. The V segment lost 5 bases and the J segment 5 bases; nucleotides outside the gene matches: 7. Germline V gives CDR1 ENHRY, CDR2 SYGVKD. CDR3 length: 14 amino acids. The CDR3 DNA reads TGTGCCATCAGTAAAGCGGGAGCGGGTGAGACCCAGTACTTC. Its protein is CAISKAGAGETQYF.

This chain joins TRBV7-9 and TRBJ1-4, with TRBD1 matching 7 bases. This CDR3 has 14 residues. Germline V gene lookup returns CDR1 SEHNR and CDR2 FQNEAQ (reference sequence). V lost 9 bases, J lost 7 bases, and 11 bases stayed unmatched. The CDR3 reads CARRPDRVPEKLFF. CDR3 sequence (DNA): TGTGCCAGAAGACCCGACAGGGTGCCTGAAAAACTGTTTTTT.

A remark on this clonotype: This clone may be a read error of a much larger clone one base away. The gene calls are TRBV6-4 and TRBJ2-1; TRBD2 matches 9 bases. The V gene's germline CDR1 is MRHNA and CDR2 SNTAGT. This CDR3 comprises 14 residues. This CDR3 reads CASRVLAGPNEQSF. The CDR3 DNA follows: TGTGCCAGCCGCGTCCTAGCGGGACCAAATGAGCAGTCCTTC.

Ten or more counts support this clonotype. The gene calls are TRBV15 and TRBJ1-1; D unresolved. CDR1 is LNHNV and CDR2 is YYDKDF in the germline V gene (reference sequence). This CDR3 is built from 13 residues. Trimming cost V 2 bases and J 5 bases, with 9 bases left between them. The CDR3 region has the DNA TGTGCCACCAGCAGAAACTTGGGGACTGAAGCTTTCTTT. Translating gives CATSRNLGTEAFF.

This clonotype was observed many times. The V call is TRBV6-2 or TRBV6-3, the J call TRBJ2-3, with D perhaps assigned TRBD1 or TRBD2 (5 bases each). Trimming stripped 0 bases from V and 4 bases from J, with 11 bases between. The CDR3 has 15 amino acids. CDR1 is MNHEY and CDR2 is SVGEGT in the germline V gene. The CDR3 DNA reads TGTGCCAGCAGTTACTCGATCGTGGGGGCAGATACGCAGTATTTT. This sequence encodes CASSYSIVGADTQYF.

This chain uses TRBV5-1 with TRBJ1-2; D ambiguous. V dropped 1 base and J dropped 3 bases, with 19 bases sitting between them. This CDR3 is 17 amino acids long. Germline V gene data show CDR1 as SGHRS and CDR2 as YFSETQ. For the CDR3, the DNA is TGCGCCAGCAGCTTGCTGACCGGGGAGAGGCCACACTATGGCTACACCTTC. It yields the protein CASSLLTGERPHYGYTF.

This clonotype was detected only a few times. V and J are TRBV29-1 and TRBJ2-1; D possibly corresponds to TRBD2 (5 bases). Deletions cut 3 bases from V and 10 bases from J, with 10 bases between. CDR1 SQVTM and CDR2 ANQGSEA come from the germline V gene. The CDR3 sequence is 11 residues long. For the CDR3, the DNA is TGCAGCGTTGATACTAGACCGGAGCAGTTCTTC. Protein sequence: CSVDTRPEQFF.

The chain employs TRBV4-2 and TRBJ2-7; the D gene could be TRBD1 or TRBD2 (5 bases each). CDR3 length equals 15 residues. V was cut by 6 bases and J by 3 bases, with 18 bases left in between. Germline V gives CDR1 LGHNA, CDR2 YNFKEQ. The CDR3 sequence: CASRQSRDPSYEQYF. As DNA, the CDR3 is TGTGCCAGCAGGCAATCCCGGGACCCGAGCTACGAGCAGTACTTC.

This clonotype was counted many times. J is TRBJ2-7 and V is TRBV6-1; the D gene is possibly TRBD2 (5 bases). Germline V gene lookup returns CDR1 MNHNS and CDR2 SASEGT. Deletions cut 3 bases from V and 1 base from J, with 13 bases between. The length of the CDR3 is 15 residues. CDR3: CASSDSYGVSYEQYF. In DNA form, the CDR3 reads TGTGCCAGCAGTGATTCTTACGGGGTTTCCTACGAGCAGTACTTC.

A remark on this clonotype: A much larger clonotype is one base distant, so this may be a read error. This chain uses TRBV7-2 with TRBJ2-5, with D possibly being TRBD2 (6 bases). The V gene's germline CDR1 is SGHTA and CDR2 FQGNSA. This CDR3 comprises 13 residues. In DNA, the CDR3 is TGTGCCAGCAGCTTGGGAGGTGGAGAGACCCAGAACTTC. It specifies CASSLGGGETQNF.

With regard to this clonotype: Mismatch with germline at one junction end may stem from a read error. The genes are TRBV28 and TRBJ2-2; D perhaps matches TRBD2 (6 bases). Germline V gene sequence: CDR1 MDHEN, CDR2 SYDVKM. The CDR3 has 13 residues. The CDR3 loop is CASSLKNTGEVFF. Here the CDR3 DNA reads TGTGCCAGCAGTTTAAAGAACACCGGGGAGGTGTTTTTT.